Here is one T cell receptor beta chain with its context. Its antigen is unknown. The sample is drawn from a study of OX40 agonist ivuxolimab in advanced cancers. Study-level findings and limits: Partial responders dosed at 0.1-3.0 mg/kg displayed clonal expansion ranking among the lowest.

Trimming cost V 6 bases and J 7 bases, with 16 bases left between them. Per germline, CDR1 MNHEY and CDR2 SVGAGI. The CDR3 contains 14 residues. Produced via immunoSEQ multiplex PCR; TCRdb's table is partial and in-frame only. This sample has tens of thousands of clones, with around 89% found just once. The genes are TRBV6-5 and TRBJ2-1; weak D call: TRBD2 (6 bases). Specimen: CD4+ or CD8+ T cells sorted from blood, collected in a trial of the OX40 agonist ivuxolimab. The origin of this receptor is an adult with an advanced solid tumor such as melanoma, head and neck, liver or kidney cancer. The CDR3 reads CASRSGGIVNEQFF. The CDR3 nucleotides are TGTGCCAGCAGAAGTGGGGGGATCGTAAATGAGCAGTTCTTC.